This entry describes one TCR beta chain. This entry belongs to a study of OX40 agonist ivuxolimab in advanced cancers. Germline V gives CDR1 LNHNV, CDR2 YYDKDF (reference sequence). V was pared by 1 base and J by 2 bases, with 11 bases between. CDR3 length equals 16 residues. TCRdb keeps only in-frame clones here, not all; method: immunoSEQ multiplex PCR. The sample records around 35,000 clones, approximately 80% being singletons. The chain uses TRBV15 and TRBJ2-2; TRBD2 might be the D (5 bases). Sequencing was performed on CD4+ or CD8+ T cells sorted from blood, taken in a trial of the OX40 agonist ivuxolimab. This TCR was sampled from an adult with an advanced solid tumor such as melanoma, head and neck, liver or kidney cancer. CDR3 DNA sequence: TGTGCCACCAGCAGAGCCTTCGGGGTCAACACCGGGGAGCTGTTTTTT. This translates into CATSRAFGVNTGELFF. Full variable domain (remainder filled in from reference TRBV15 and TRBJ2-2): DAMVIQNPRYQVTQFGKPVTLSCSQTLNHNVMYWYQQKSSQAPKLLFHYYDKDFNNEADTPDNFQSRRPNTSFCFLDIRSPGLGDTAMYLCATSRAFGVNTGELFFGEGSRLTVL.